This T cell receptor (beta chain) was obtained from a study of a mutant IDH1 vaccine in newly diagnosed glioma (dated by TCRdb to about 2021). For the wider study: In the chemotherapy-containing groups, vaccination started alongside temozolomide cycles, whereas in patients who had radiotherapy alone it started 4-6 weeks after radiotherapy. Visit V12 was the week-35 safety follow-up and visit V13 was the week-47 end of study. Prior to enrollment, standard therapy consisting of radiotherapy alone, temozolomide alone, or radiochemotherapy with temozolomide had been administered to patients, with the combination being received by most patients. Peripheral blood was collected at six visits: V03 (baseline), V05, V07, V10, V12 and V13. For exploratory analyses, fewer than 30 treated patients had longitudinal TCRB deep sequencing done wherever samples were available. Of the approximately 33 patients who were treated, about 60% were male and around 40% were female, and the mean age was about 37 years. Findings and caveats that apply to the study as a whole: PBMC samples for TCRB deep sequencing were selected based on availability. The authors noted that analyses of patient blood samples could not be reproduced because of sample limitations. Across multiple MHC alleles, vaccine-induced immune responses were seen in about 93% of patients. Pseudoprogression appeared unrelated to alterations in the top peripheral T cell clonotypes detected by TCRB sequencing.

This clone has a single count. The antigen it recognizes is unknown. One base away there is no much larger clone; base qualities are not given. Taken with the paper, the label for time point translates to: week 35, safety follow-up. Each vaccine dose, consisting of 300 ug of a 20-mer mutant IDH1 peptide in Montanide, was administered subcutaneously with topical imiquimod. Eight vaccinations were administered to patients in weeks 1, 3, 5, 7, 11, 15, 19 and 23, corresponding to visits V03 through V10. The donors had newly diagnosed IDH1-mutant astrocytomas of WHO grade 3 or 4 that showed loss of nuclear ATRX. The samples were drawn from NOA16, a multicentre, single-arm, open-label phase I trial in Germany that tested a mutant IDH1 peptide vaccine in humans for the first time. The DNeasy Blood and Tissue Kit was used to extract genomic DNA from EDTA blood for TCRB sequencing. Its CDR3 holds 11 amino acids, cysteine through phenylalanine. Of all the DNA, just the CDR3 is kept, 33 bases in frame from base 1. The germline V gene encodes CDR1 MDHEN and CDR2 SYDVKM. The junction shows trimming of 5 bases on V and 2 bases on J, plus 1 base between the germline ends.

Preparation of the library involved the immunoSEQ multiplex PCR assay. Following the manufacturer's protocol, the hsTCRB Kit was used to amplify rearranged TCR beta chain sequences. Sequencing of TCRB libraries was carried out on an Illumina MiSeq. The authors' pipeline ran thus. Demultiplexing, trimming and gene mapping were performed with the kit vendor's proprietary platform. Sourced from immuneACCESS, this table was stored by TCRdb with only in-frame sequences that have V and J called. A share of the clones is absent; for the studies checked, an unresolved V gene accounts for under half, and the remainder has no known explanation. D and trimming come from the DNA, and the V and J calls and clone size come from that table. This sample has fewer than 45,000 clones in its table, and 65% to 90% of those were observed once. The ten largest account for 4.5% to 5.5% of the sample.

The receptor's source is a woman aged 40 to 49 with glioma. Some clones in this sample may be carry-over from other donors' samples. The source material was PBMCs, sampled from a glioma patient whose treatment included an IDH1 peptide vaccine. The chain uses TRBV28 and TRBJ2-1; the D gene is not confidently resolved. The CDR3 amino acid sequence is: CASSPYNEQFF. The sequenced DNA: TGTGCCAGCAGTCCCTACAATGAGCAGTTCTTC.